This T cell receptor beta chain stems from a study of T cells in Graves' hyperthyroidism and ophthalmopathy. Study-level background: At initial diagnosis, before any treatment had begun, peripheral blood was obtained.

Study results and limitations: Before onset, by a median of around 6.4 months, the model predicted ophthalmopathy.

Graves' hyperthyroidism showing no ophthalmopathy progression within 18 months was considered stable. With respect to this clonotype: Its antigen remains unidentified. This may arise from a read error, as a much more abundant clone is one base away.

Trimming left V 7 bases short and J 1 base short, with 4 bases between. The CDR3 consists of 11 residues. TCR beta CDR3 regions were amplified from RNA transcripts. The TCR CDR3 was amplified in a first-round RT-PCR using the HTBI primer set. TCRdb used MiXCR to reprocess the multiplex PCR reads, holding one entry per CDR3 protein. Of about 840,000 distinct CDR3 sequences in the sample, roughly 37% are singletons; the top ten hold 8.9%. V gene TRBV12-3 or TRBV12-4 combines with J gene TRBJ1-1; D remains ambiguous. The sequencing input was blood. The source of this sequence is a man in his late teens or twenties with Graves' hyperthyroidism. This chain's CDR3 is CASMRNTEAFF. Written as DNA, the CDR3 is TGTGCCAGCATGAGGAACACTGAAGCTTTCTTT.